This T cell receptor (beta chain) was identified during a study of cytotoxic CD8 clonotypes in ibrutinib-treated CLL. On the study more broadly: Mean per-sample yields comprised 255,043 productive templates and around 92,000 productive rearrangements.

General study findings and limits: Whereas clonality rose at ibrutinib response, it declined toward baseline at progression. Patients showed higher baseline clonality than age-matched healthy donors, and it tracked circulating CD8+ T-cell counts.

Trimming stripped 3 bases from V and 0 bases from J, with 15 bases between. Germline CDR1 reads SGHVS; CDR2 reads FQNEAQ. The CDR3 has 16 residues. TCRdb's table, derived via immunoSEQ multiplex PCR, lists solely in-frame clones and lacks some. This table has about 140,000 clones, around 81% appearing once. Notes on this clone: Antigen unknown.

J is TRBJ2-7 and V is TRBV7-8; D is perhaps TRBD1 (8 bases). This specimen was PBMCs, taken after 36 months of ibrutinib treatment. This receptor was identified in a human donor with chronic lymphocytic leukemia. In DNA form, the CDR3 reads TGTGCCAGCAGCTTCGGGGGGACAGGCCTCTCCTACGAGCAGTACTTC. Translation gives CASSFGGTGLSYEQYF.